The source of this T cell receptor (beta chain) is a study of T cell responses to AZD1222 COVID-19 vaccine. Whole-study results and caveats: Only six or seven AZD1222 recipients were seropositive at baseline. Repertoire samples came only from after the peak T cell response. White British ancestry dominated among donors, who included more females, and clonal diversity was possibly underestimated.

The germline CDR1 and CDR2 sequences are DFQATT and SNEGSKA (reference sequence). Trimming removed 3 bases from V and 0 bases from J, with 9 bases in between. This CDR3 has 15 amino acids. A remark on this clone: Its antigen is unidentified.

Measured with immunoSEQ multiplex PCR; TCRdb has only the in-frame clones, and not every one. The data hold 100,000 to 120,000 clones, with approximately 90% observed a single time. The chain employs TRBV20-1 and TRBJ1-6, with D unresolved. This specimen was peripheral blood, taken on day 0 of AZD1222 vaccination. The receptor was derived from an adult in good health. CDR3 DNA sequence: TGCAGTGCTAGTGTGGGGAGCTCCTATAATTCACCCCTCCACTTT. This codes for CSASVGSSYNSPLHF.